This T cell receptor beta chain is from a study of OX40 agonist ivuxolimab in advanced cancers. Anyone with autoimmune disease history or systemic immunosuppression was excluded. TCRdb's table, derived via immunoSEQ multiplex PCR, lists solely in-frame clones and lacks some. The sample gives roughly 70,000 clones, approximately 80% of which show up once; approximately 1% is in the top ten. This sequence originates from an adult with an advanced solid tumor such as melanoma, head and neck, liver or kidney cancer. This specimen was CD4+ or CD8+ T cells sorted from blood, taken in a trial of the OX40 agonist ivuxolimab.

The CDR3 loop reads CASSLSRAIQETQYF. CDR3 in DNA: TGCGCCAGCAGCTTGAGTCGGGCGATACAAGAGACCCAGTACTTC. The chain joins TRBV5-1 to TRBJ2-5; D is unclear. V lost 1 base, J lost 2 bases, and 12 bases lay in between. CDR1 and CDR2 (germline): SGHRS, YFSETQ. The CDR3 loop spans 15 amino acids. The full variable domain, completed using reference TRBV5-1 and TRBJ2-5, is KAGVTQTPRYLIKTRGQQVTLSCSPISGHRSVSWYQQTPGQGLQFLFEYFSETQRNKGNFPGRFSGRQFSNSRSEMNVSTLELGDSALYLCASSLSRAIQETQYFGPGTRLLVL.